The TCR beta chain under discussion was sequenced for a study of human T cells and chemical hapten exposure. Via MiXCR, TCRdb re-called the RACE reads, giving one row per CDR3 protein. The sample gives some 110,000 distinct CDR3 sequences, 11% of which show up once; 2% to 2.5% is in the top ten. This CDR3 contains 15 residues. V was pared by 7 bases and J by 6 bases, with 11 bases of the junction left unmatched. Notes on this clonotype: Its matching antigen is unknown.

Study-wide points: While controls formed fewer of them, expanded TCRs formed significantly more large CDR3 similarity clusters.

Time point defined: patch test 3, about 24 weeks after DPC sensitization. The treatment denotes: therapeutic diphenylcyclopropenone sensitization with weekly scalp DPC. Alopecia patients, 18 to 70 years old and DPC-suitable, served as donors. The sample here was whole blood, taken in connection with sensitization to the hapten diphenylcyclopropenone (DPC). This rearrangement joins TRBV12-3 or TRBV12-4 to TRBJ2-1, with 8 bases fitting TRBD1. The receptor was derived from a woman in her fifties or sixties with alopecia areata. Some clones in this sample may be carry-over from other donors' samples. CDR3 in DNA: TGTGCCAGCAACCTGCCGGGACAGGTGGGCAATGAGCAGTTCTTC. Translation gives CASNLPGQVGNEQFF.